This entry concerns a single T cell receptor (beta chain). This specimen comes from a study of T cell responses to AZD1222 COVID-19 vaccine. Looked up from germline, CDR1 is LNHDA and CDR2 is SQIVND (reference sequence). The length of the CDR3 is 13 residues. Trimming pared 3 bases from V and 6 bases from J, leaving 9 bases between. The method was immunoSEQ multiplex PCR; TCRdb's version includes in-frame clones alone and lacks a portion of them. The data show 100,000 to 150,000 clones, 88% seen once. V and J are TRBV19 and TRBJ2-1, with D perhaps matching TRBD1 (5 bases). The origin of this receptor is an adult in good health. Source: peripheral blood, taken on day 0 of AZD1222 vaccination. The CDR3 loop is CASSMGQGNEQFF. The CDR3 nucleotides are TGTGCCAGTAGTATGGGGCAGGGCAATGAGCAGTTCTTC. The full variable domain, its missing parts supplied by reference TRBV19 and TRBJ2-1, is DGGITQSPKYLFRKEGQNVTLSCEQNLNHDAMYWYRQDPGQGLRLIYYSQIVNDFQKGDIAEGYSVSREKKESFPLTVTSAQKNPTAFYLCASSMGQGNEQFFGPGTRLTVL.